Shown below are 5 T cell receptor beta chains from a single sample sequenced in a study of blood T cells in healthy people across ages. Sample-barcoded 5' priming and a J-beta primer mix drove a second PCR of about 6 to 11 cycles. MiXCR, applied by TCRdb to the 5' RACE reads, yields one record per CDR3 protein. The table has some 1.6 million distinct CDR3 sequences, 30% to 35% seen once. Sequencing was done on a sample of blood. Receptors were obtained from a woman in her 30s in good health.

This clonotype has more than one count but fewer than ten. The rearrangement uses TRBV6-1 and TRBJ2-1, with D possibly matching TRBD2 (5 bases). In germline, CDR1 is MNHNS, CDR2 SASEGT. The CDR3 contains 13 residues. V shed 11 bases and J shed 7 bases, with 18 bases lying between them. CDR3 sequence: CASQLTIRNEQFF. Written as DNA, the CDR3 is TGTGCCTCCCAATTGACTATACGGAATGAGCAGTTCTTC.

J is TRBJ1-2 and V is TRBV3-1; no firm D call. The CDR3 totals 15 residues. Germline lookup yields CDR1 LGHDT and CDR2 YNNKEL (reference sequence). V lost 4 bases to trimming and J lost 4 bases, with 16 bases between them. The CDR3 reads CASSPHSSRAYGYTF. The CDR3 DNA sequence: TGTGCCAGCAGCCCCCACAGTTCAAGGGCCTATGGCTACACCTTC.

This chain's CDR3 is CSARTGTGTPSSSYEQYF. The CDR3 region has the DNA TGCAGTGCTCGTACCGGGACAGGGACCCCTTCAAGCTCCTACGAGCAGTACTTC. The chain recombines TRBV20-1 with TRBJ2-7; TRBD1 matches at 9 bases. The CDR3 covers 18 residues. V trimming: 5 bases; J trimming: 0 bases; junction bases outside the gene matches: 17. CDR1 is DFQATT, CDR2 SNEGSKA, per germline (reference sequence).

The V and J genes are TRBV4-1 and TRBJ2-7; D is uncertain. Germline V lookup: CDR1 MGHRA, CDR2 YSYEKL. CDR3 length: 13 amino acids. V was clipped by 2 bases and J by 3 bases, with 8 bases between them. The CDR3: CASSQLGDYEQYF. The DNA for the CDR3 is TGCGCCAGCAGCCAACTTGGGGACTACGAGCAGTACTTC.

The genes are TRBV29-1 and TRBJ1-2, with D hard to call. The CDR3 covers 13 residues. The germline CDR1 and CDR2 sequences are SQVTM and ANQGSEA. Trimming pared 8 bases from V and 12 bases from J, leaving 25 bases between. As DNA, the CDR3 is TGCAGCTCTAAAGGGTCCGTTGGGGAGGGCCACACCTTC. As protein: CSSKGSVGEGHTF.